This T cell receptor (beta chain) was found in a study of blood T cell repertoires in COVID-19. Study background: Sources were T cells, B-cell-depleted T cells, or PBMCs; the material itself was cDNA or gDNA.

This CDR3 is built from 15 residues. V lost 5 bases and J lost 1, with 15 bases in between. Germline CDR1 and CDR2: MNHEY and SVGAGI. This clone appeared once. Data came from immunoSEQ multiplex PCR; TCRdb stores just in-frame clones and leaves some out. The table has 270,000 or so clones, approximately 80% seen once; the top ten hold around 7.8%. The chain combines TRBV6-5 with TRBJ2-7; the D is unclear. What was sequenced was peripheral blood. This sequence was found in a human donor in a cohort sampled during active COVID-19. CDR3 loop: CASSLGRQVSYEQYF. For the CDR3, the DNA is TGTGCCAGCAGTCTTGGGCGCCAGGTGTCCTACGAGCAGTACTTC.